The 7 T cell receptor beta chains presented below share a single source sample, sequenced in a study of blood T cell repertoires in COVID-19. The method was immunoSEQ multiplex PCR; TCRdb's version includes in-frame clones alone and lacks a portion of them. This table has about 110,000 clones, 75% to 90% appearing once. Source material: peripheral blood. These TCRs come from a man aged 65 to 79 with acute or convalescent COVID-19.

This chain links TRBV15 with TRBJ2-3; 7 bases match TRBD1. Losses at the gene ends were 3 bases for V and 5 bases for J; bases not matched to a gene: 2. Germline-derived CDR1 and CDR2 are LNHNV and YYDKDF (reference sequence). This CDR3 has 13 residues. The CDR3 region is CATSSQGVDTQYF. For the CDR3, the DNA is TGTGCCACCAGCAGTCAGGGGGTAGATACGCAGTATTTT. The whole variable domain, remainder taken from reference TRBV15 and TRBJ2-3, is DAMVIQNPRYQVTQFGKPVTLSCSQTLNHNVMYWYQQKSSQAPKLLFHYYDKDFNNEADTPDNFQSRRPNTSFCFLDIRSPGLGDTAMYLCATSSQGVDTQYFGPGTRLTVL.

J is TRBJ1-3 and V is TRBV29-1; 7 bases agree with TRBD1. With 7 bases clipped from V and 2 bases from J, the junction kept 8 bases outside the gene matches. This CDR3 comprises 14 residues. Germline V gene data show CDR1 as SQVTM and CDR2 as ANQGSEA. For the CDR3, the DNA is TGCAGCGCTCACGTAGACAGGGCTGGAAACACCATATATTTT. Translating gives CSAHVDRAGNTIYF.

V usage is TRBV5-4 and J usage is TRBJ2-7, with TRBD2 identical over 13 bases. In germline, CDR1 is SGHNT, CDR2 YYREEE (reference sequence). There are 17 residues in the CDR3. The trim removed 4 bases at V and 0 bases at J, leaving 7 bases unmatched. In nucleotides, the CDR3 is TGTGCCAGCAGCGGGGGACTAGCGGGAAGAGGCTCCTACGAGCAGTACTTC. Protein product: CASSGGLAGRGSYEQYF.

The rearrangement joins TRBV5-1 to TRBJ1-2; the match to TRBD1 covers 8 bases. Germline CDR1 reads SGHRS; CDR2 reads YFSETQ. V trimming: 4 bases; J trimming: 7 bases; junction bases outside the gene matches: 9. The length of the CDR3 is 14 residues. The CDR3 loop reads CASSDTGQGIGYTF. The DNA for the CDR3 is TGCGCCAGCAGCGATACTGGACAGGGCATTGGCTACACCTTC.

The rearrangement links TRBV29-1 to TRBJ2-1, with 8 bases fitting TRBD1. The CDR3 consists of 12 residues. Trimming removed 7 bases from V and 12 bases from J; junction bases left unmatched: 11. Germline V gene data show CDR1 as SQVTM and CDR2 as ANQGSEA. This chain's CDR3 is CSAGQGASGQFF. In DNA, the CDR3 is TGCAGCGCTGGGCAGGGGGCTTCGGGGCAGTTCTTC.

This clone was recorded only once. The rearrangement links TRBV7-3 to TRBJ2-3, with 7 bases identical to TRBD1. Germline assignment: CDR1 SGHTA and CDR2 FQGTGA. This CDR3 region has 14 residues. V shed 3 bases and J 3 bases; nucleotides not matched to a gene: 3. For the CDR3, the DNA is TGTGCCAGCAGCTTTACAGGGGCTACAGATACGCAGTATTTT. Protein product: CASSFTGATDTQYF.

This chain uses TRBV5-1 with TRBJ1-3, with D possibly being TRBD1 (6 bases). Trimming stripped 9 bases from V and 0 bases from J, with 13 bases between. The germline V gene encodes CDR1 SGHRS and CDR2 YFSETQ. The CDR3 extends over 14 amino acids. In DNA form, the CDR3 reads TGCGCCACCACAGGGTTTGGCTCTGGAAACACCATATATTTT. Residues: CATTGFGSGNTIYF.